Listed here are 18 T cell receptor beta chains from one sample, sequenced in a study of molecular identifiers for immune sequencing clone quantification. One entry per CDR3 protein results from TCRdb running MiXCR on the PCR reads. The top ten hold under 1.5% of the sample, which has 63,000 or so distinct CDR3 sequences, around 17% seen once. Sequencing used naive CD8+ T cells from blood, with Jurkat cell RNA spiked in. The subset here: FACS-sorted CD8+CD4-CCR7+CD45RA+ naive T cells. The receptors were sampled from a human donor in good health. Some libraries in this study had Jurkat cell RNA spiked in.

There are many counts of this clonotype. The chain links TRBV6-2 or TRBV6-3 to TRBJ2-3, with a possible D match to TRBD1 (6 bases). This CDR3 region has 11 residues. Germline assignment: CDR1 MNHEY and CDR2 SVGEGT. Between the trimmed V and J ends, which lost 7 bases and 6 bases, there was a span of 8 bases. Written as DNA, the CDR3 is TGTGCCAGCACCCAGGGGGATACGCAGTATTTT. Amino acid sequence: CASTQGDTQYF.

This clonotype showed up many times. This chain uses TRBV28 with TRBJ1-1; weak D call: TRBD1 (5 bases). This CDR3 has 15 amino acids. Germline V gene sequence: CDR1 MDHEN, CDR2 SYDVKM. The germline V and J ends were trimmed by 3 bases and 3 bases, with 14 bases remaining between them. DNA of the CDR3: TGTGCCAGCAGTTTCCCTCGGGCAGGGTACACTGAAGCTTTCTTT. It is translated as CASSFPRAGYTEAFF.

This clonotype was seen at least ten times. The chain employs TRBV7-9 and TRBJ2-7; D may match TRBD1 or TRBD2 (5 bases each). The germline V and J ends were trimmed by 5 bases and 2 bases, with 10 bases remaining between them. This CDR3 has 13 amino acids. The germline CDR1 and CDR2 sequences are SEHNR and FQNEAQ (reference sequence). In DNA, the CDR3 is TGTGCCAGCAGCCGGGGCGGCCCCTACGAGCAGTACTTC. Amino acid sequence: CASSRGGPYEQYF.

This clonotype occurred a few times. CDR3 residues: CASTIRQTDTQYF. CDR3 DNA sequence: TGTGCCAGCACCATCAGACAGACAGATACGCAGTATTTT. The genes are TRBV11-3 and TRBJ2-3, with D possibly being TRBD1 (5 bases). CDR1 is SGHNT and CDR2 is YENEEA in the germline V gene. The CDR3 has 13 residues. V was pared by 7 bases and J by 3 bases, with 11 bases between. The whole variable domain, remainder taken from reference TRBV11-3 and TRBJ2-3, is EAGVVQSPRYKIIEKKQPVAFWCNPISGHNTLYWYLQNLGQGPELLIRYENEEAVDDSQLPKDRFSAERLKGVDSTLKIQPAELGDSAVYLCASTIRQTDTQYFGPGTRLTVL.

This clonotype was seen repeatedly, ten times or more. V usage is TRBV7-8 and J usage is TRBJ2-1, with D perhaps being TRBD1 or TRBD2 (5 bases each). The V end was cut by 5 bases, the J end by 2 bases, with 13 bases between. Germline V lookup: CDR1 SGHVS, CDR2 FQNEAQ. This CDR3 is built from 15 residues. CDR3 in amino acids: CASSPGPAPYNEQFF. The CDR3 DNA sequence: TGTGCCAGCAGCCCGGGGCCAGCGCCCTACAATGAGCAGTTCTTC. Looking up the rest from reference TRBV7-8 and TRBJ2-1 gives the full variable domain: GAGVSQSPRYKVAKRGQDVALRCDPISGHVSLFWYQQALGQGPEFLTYFQNEAQLDKSGLPSDRFFAERPEGSVSTLKIQRTQQEDSAVYLCASSPGPAPYNEQFFGPGTRLTVL.

This clonotype was counted many times. This rearrangement joins TRBV6-5 to TRBJ2-5, with a weak D call TRBD2 (5 bases). Germline V gives CDR1 MNHEY, CDR2 SVGAGI. The CDR3 contains 14 residues. V was clipped by 9 bases and J by 7 bases, with 21 bases between them. CDR3 DNA sequence: TGTGCCAGTTCTTCCCGAGGGTCGCCCTGGACCCAGTACTTC. It encodes CASSSRGSPWTQYF.

This clonotype has ten or more counts. The rearrangement joins TRBV7-6 to TRBJ2-7, with D possibly being TRBD2 (5 bases). Trimming took 5 bases from V and 3 from J, leaving 14 bases between them. This CDR3 is 14 amino acids long. From germline, CDR1 is SGHVS and CDR2 FNYEAQ. The chain's CDR3 is CASSPGTGNYEQYF. CDR3 sequence (DNA): TGTGCCAGCAGCCCGGGTACGGGAAACTACGAGCAGTACTTC. The entire variable domain, with the rest obtained from reference TRBV7-6 and TRBJ2-7, is as follows: GAGVSQSPRYKVTKRGQDVALRCDPISGHVSLYWYRQALGQGPEFLTYFNYEAQQDKSGLPNDRFSAERPEGSISTLTIQRTEQRDSAMYRCASSPGTGNYEQYFGPGTRLTVT.

As concerns this clonotype: This could be a read error, since a much larger clone is one nucleotide away. J is TRBJ2-1 and V is TRBV7-9; 11 bases map to TRBD2. CDR3 length: 16 residues. Germline V gene lookup returns CDR1 SEHNR and CDR2 FQNEAQ (reference sequence). Unmatched junction bases numbered 7, after V lost 5 bases and J lost 4 bases. The CDR3 DNA follows: TGTGCCAGCAGCCAACCCGGGACTAGCGGATACAATGAGCAGTTCTTC. As protein: CASSQPGTSGYNEQFF.

V and J are TRBV7-9 and TRBJ2-7; 7 nucleotides agree with TRBD2. The CDR3 sequence is 14 residues long. The germline gives CDR1 SEHNR, CDR2 FQNEAQ (reference sequence). V was clipped by 5 bases and J by 9 bases; unmatched bases: 13. DNA for the CDR3: TGTGCCAGCAGCACAAGGGAGGGCCTGGTCGGGCAGTACTTC. The encoded protein is CASSTREGLVGQYF.

This clonotype appeared a few times. The rearrangement uses TRBV27 and TRBJ2-5, with D perhaps TRBD1 (6 bases). Deletions cut 2 bases from V and 5 bases from J, with 27 bases between. This CDR3 spans 19 amino acids. Germline V gene sequence: CDR1 MNHEY, CDR2 SMNVEV (reference sequence). The CDR3 here is CASSLRTENTPYASETQYF. CDR3 nucleotide sequence: TGTGCCAGCAGTTTAAGGACAGAAAACACCCCCTATGCGAGTGAGACCCAGTACTTC.

In regard to this clonotype: It may be a read error: a sequence one base away is much more abundant. J is TRBJ2-7 and V is TRBV11-3; D is tentatively TRBD1 or TRBD2 (6 bases each). The CDR3 covers 14 residues. Trimming left V 8 bases short and J 3 bases short, with 17 bases between. The germline CDR1 and CDR2 sequences are SGHNT and YENEEA. The CDR3 here is CASGGGADSYEQYF. The CDR3, as DNA: TGTGCCAGCGGAGGGGGAGCTGACAGCTACGAGCAGTACTTC.

The sample holds many counts of this clonotype. The chain couples TRBV4-3 to TRBJ2-3; D is ambiguous. Germline V CDR1 and CDR2: LGHNA, YSLEER. V was clipped by 0 bases and J by 2 bases, with 9 bases between them. The CDR3 loop spans 15 amino acids. The CDR3 coding sequence is TGCGCCAGCAGCCAAGATCCGGCGGACACAGATACGCAGTATTTT. The encoded protein is CASSQDPADTDTQYF.

This clonotype was seen a few times. In DNA form, the CDR3 reads TGCGCCAGCAGCCATCTGGGGCGGGGACCCGAGTCCCTCAATGAGCAGTTCTTC. This codes for CASSHLGRGPESLNEQFF. The chain has TRBV4-3 and TRBJ2-1; D is possibly TRBD2 (6 bases). Per germline, CDR1 LGHNA and CDR2 YSLEER. V was cut by 3 bases and J by 6 bases, with 24 bases left in between. CDR3 length equals 18 residues.

This clonotype has ten or more counts. This sequence joins TRBV7-2 and TRBJ2-7; TRBD1 might be the D (5 bases). The CDR3 runs 13 residues. Germline V gives CDR1 SGHTA, CDR2 FQGNSA. The V gene lost 1 base and the J gene lost 6 bases, with 10 bases spanning the gap. The CDR3 sequence is CASSLGSRGEQYF. The CDR3 DNA follows: TGTGCCAGCAGCTTAGGGAGTAGGGGCGAGCAGTACTTC.

The chain combines TRBV6-1 with TRBJ2-7, with 8 bases identical to TRBD2. The CDR3 is 17 amino acids. The V and J ends lost 3 bases and 6 bases, in that order; junction bases with no gene match: 16. Germline V gives CDR1 MNHNS, CDR2 SASEGT. CDR3 amino acids: CASSDISQRESFFEQYF. In nucleotides, the CDR3 is TGTGCCAGCAGTGATATATCCCAGCGGGAGAGTTTTTTCGAGCAGTACTTC.

This clonotype was detected ten times or more. The rearrangement joins TRBV24-1 to TRBJ2-1; 7 positions match TRBD1. V lost 5 bases to trimming and J lost 6 bases; unmatched junction nucleotides: 0. CDR3 length: 12 amino acids. CDR1 and CDR2 (germline): KGHDR, SFDVKD. CDR3 sequence (DNA): TGTGCCACCAGTGCAGGGGGCAATGAGCAGTTCTTC. The encoded protein is CATSAGGNEQFF.

This clonotype has only a few counts. Given a much more abundant clone one base away, this may be a read error. This chain connects TRBV19 to TRBJ2-1; D uncertain. This CDR3 is 13 amino acids long. V lost 3 bases and J 6 bases, leaving 9 bases between the germline ends. Germline CDR1 reads LNHDA; CDR2 reads SQIVND (reference sequence). The CDR3 is CASSMEPSNEQFF. The CDR3 DNA reads TGTGCCAGTAGTATGGAACCATCCAATGAGCAGTTCTTC. Supplemented by reference TRBV19 and TRBJ2-1, the full variable domain reads DGGITQSPKYLFRKEGQNVTLSCEQNLNHDAMYWYRQDPGQGLRLIYYSQIVNDFQKGDIAEGYSVSREKKESFPLTVTSAQKNPTAFYLCASSMEPSNEQFFGPGTRLTVL.

Only one count was recorded for this clonotype. The gene calls are TRBV10-3 and TRBJ2-3, with TRBD2 matching over 7 bases. The J segment lost 5 bases and the V segment lost 6 bases, leaving 20 bases of the junction unmatched. This CDR3 contains 18 residues. In germline, CDR1 is ENHRY, CDR2 SYGVKD. The CDR3: CAISTAGLTGGIRDTQYF. CDR3 nucleotide sequence: TGTGCCATCAGCACCGCGGGACTAACGGGAGGAATTCGAGATACGCAGTATTTT.